This TCR beta chain was identified during a study of T-cell memory formation after mild COVID-19. Study-wide background: TCR clusters showed largely donor specificity. Findings of the study overall: The SARS-CoV-2 specificity of second-wave clones reaching peak at day 37 remained unverified.

5'RACE primed from the constant segment yielded TCR alpha and TCR beta cDNA libraries bearing sample barcodes and UMIs. Using its own MiXCR run on the 5' RACE reads, TCRdb lists one record per CDR3 protein. This table holds roughly 110,000 distinct CDR3 sequences, approximately 15% found once. This clonotype has more than one count but fewer than ten. Its antigen remains unknown. The germline V gene encodes CDR1 SGHVS and CDR2 FQNEAQ. This CDR3 is 13 amino acids long. V was pared by 3 bases and J by 8 bases, with 3 bases of the junction left unmatched. V and J are TRBV7-8 and TRBJ2-1, with 8 bases matching TRBD2. Specimen: PBMCs or a T cell subset sorted from them (not recorded which). The sequence was collected from a man in his late teens or twenties who had mild COVID-19 (a few samples of this study predate the infection). Cell type and time point are not known. In nucleotides, the CDR3 is TGTGCCAGCAGCTTTGGACTAGCCGATGAGCAGTTCTTC. This encodes CASSFGLADEQFF.